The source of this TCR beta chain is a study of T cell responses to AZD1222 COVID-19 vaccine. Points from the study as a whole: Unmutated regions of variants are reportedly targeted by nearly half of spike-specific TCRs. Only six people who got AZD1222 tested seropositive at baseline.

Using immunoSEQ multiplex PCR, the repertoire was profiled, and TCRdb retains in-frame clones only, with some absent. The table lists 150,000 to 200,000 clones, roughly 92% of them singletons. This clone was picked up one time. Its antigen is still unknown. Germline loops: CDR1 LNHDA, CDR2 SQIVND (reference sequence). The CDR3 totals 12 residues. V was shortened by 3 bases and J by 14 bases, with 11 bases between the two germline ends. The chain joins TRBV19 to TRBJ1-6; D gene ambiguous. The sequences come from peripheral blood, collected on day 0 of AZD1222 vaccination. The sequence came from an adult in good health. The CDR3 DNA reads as TGTGCCAGTAGTATCCAGGTTGGGACCCTCCACTTT. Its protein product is CASSIQVGTLHF.